The 2 T cell receptor beta chains presented below share a single source sample, sequenced in a study of blood T cell repertoires in COVID-19. The data were produced by immunoSEQ multiplex PCR, yet TCRdb's version contains in-frame clones alone and is incomplete. The data show roughly 40,000 clones, approximately 88% seen once. The sequenced sample was peripheral blood. These TCRs come from a woman aged 40 to 50 with acute or convalescent COVID-19.

This chain uses TRBV28 with TRBJ2-6; possible D gene TRBD1, 6 bases. The V end was cut by 7 bases, the J end by 0 bases, with 10 bases between. The CDR3 length is 15 residues. Germline V gene sequence: CDR1 MDHEN, CDR2 SYDVKM. The CDR3 is CASTGQNSGANVLTF. The CDR3 nucleotides are TGTGCCAGCACGGGACAAAACTCTGGGGCCAACGTCCTGACTTTC.

Points on this clone: Other DNA sequences in the same sample also yield this CDR3. This chain links TRBV6-5 with TRBJ1-2; tentative D call: TRBD1 (5 bases). CDR3 length: 14 amino acids. Germline CDR1 reads MNHEY; CDR2 reads SVGAGI. V was trimmed by 0 bases and J by 3 bases, leaving 8 bases between them. CDR3 sequence: CASSYSGGDYGYTF. CDR3 bases: TGTGCCAGCAGTTACTCGGGGGGGGACTATGGCTACACCTTC.